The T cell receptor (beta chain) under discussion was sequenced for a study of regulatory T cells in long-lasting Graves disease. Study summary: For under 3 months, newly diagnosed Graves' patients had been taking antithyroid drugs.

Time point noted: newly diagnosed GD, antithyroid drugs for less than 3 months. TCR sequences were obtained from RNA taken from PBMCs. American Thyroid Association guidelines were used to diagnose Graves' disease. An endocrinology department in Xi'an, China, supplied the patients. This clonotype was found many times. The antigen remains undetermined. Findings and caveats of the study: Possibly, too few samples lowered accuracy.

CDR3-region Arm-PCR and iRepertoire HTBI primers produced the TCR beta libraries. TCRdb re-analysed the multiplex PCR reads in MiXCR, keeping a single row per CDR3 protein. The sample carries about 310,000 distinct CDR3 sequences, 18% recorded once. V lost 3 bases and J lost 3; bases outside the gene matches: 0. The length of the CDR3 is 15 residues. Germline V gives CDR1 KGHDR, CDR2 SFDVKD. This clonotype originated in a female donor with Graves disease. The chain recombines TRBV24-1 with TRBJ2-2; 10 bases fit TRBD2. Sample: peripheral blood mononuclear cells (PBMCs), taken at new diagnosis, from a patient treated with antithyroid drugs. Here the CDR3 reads CATSDSGRDTGELFF. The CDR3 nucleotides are TGTGCCACCAGTGATAGCGGGAGGGACACCGGGGAGCTGTTTTTT.